The 11 T cell receptor beta chains in this list originate from one sample, sequenced in a study of blood T cell repertoires in COVID-19. Some clones are missing from TCRdb's copy, which holds only in-frame ones; the method was immunoSEQ multiplex PCR. The table lists fewer than 150,000 clones, just under 90% of them singletons. The material sequenced was peripheral blood. The receptors were sampled from a woman in her forties with acute or convalescent COVID-19.

The gene calls are TRBV25-1 and TRBJ1-2; TRBD1 matches at 9 bases. Germline V gives CDR1 MGHDK, CDR2 SYGVNS. V shed 1 base and J 7 bases; nucleotides not matched to a gene: 7. The CDR3 has 15 residues. CDR3 protein: CASSEFGQGLAGYTF. CDR3 nucleotides: TGTGCCAGCAGTGAATTTGGACAGGGGTTAGCTGGCTACACCTTC.

This clone was detected only once. This chain uses TRBV10-3 with TRBJ1-1; D gene unclear. The CDR3 loop spans 15 amino acids. CDR1 and CDR2 from the germline V gene are ENHRY and SYGVKD. V was clipped by 4 bases and J by 4 bases, with 16 bases between them. The DNA of the CDR3 is TGTGCCATCAGTGGGCGGCCTTTTGAGGGCACTGAAGCTTTCTTT. Translated: CAISGRPFEGTEAFF.

This chain uses TRBV7-2 with TRBJ1-5, with 10 bases that match TRBD1. The CDR3 has 17 residues. The V segment lost 3 bases and the J segment 2 bases; nucleotides outside the gene matches: 7. Germline lookup yields CDR1 SGHTA and CDR2 FQGNSA. The DNA of the CDR3 is TGTGCCAGCAGCTTTTTTGGGACAGGGGCGGGCAATCAGCCCCAGCATTTT. It encodes CASSFFGTGAGNQPQHF.

The V gene is TRBV28, the J gene TRBJ2-7, with D possibly TRBD1 on 6 matching bases. CDR3 length equals 16 residues. V lost 4 bases and J lost 2, with 18 bases in between. CDR1 MDHEN and CDR2 SYDVKM come from the germline V gene. CDR3 amino acids: CASSSIPYRDTYEQYF. As DNA, the CDR3 is TGTGCCAGCAGTTCTATCCCATATCGGGACACCTACGAGCAGTACTTC.

Points on this clone: This same CDR3 is encoded by further DNA sequences in the sample. The chain couples TRBV6-6 to TRBJ1-5; D unclear. The CDR3 is made up of 14 amino acids. V lost 2 bases and J 5 bases, leaving 10 bases between the germline ends. The V gene's germline CDR1 is MNHNY and CDR2 SVGAGI (reference sequence). DNA for the CDR3: TGTGCCAGCAGTTACCCGGAGGAGGATCAGCCCCAGCATTTT. Amino acids: CASSYPEEDQPQHF.

The chain recombines TRBV29-1 with TRBJ2-3, with D perhaps matching TRBD1 (7 bases). Trimming left V 6 bases short and J 3 bases short, with 28 bases between. The CDR3 length is 18 residues. Germline-derived CDR1 and CDR2 are SQVTM and ANQGSEA. CDR3 protein: CSVAQGEDRESGTDTQYF. The CDR3 DNA reads TGCAGCGTCGCTCAGGGGGAAGATCGGGAGAGCGGAACAGATACGCAGTATTTT.

CDR3 sequence: CSVETGTGDNEQFF. The CDR3 DNA reads TGCAGCGTTGAAACCGGGACGGGAGACAATGAGCAGTTCTTC. The chain has TRBV29-1 and TRBJ2-1; tentatively, D is TRBD2 (6 bases). V was cut by 2 bases and J by 5 bases, with 13 bases left in between. This CDR3 is 14 amino acids long. Germline lookup yields CDR1 SQVTM and CDR2 ANQGSEA.

The CDR3 region has the DNA TGTGCCAGCAGCTTAGGCCTACGGAGTTCTGGAAACACCATATATTTT. It translates to CASSLGLRSSGNTIYF. The gene calls are TRBV13 and TRBJ1-3; no definite D call. The CDR3 length is 16 residues. Trimming shortened V by 0 bases and J by 1 base, and 10 bases separated the two germline ends. The germline V gene has CDR1 PRHDT and CDR2 FYEKMQ (reference sequence).

The chain joins TRBV2 to TRBJ1-3; the D gene is possibly TRBD1 (6 bases). The CDR3 has 15 amino acids. Trimming took 7 bases from V and 0 from J, leaving 13 bases between them. Germline lookup yields CDR1 SNHLY and CDR2 FYNNEI. This CDR3 is CASINRVYSGNTIYF. The CDR3 nucleotides are TGTGCCAGCATTAACAGGGTATACTCTGGAAACACCATATATTTT.

The CDR3 nucleotides are TGTGCCAGCAGCTTAAGGAACGGCGGGACAGTGTCCTACGAGCAGTACTTC. It specifies CASSLRNGGTVSYEQYF. V usage is TRBV7-8 and J usage is TRBJ2-7, with D perhaps matching TRBD1 (7 bases). V lost 2 bases and J 1 base, leaving 18 bases between the germline ends. Germline V gene sequence: CDR1 SGHVS, CDR2 FQNEAQ. The CDR3 is 17 amino acids.

This clone was found a few times. The chain is built from TRBV30 and TRBJ1-5; D not resolved. Trimming took off 1 base at V and 3 bases at J, with 7 bases between the two ends. Germline-derived CDR1 and CDR2 are GTSNPN and SVGIG (reference sequence). The CDR3 has 13 residues. The CDR3 DNA reads TGTGCCTGGAGTGCACAGCACAATCAGCCCCAGCATTTT. Translated, it gives CAWSAQHNQPQHF.